The entry below describes one T cell receptor (beta chain). The target antigen is unknown. The data were taken from a study of cytomegalovirus exposure and HLA in healthy donors. Study results and caveats: Cytomegalovirus status, reportedly, was diagnosed with high specificity and sensitivity by the classifier. It was 164 TCR beta chains that were listed as cytomegalovirus-associated. According to a subsequent analysis, TCR clusters identified in the first cohort showed a tendency to co-occur across the 100 to 150 validation repertoires.

This CDR3 contains 15 residues. V dropped 3 bases and J dropped 4 bases, with 15 bases sitting between them. Germline V gives CDR1 SGHAT, CDR2 FQNNGV. Repertoires were generated with immunoSEQ multiplex PCR, while TCRdb's copy carries only in-frame clones and drops some. The sample lists roughly 250,000 clones, 90% occurring once. Sequenced sample: PBMCs. This sequence originates from a woman under 30 in good health and CMV-seronegative. The chain has TRBV11-2 and TRBJ2-5; D is possibly TRBD1 (5 bases). The CDR3 loop is CASSFGAGQGETQYF. The CDR3 bases are TGTGCCAGCAGCTTTGGGGCAGGGCAGGGAGAGACCCAGTACTTC.